This T cell receptor (beta chain) stems from a study of T cell repertoires in cytomegalovirus infection. Study as a whole: Recently described HLA-C-restricted plus well-studied HLA-B-restricted CMV epitopes were used. CMV infection together with matching HLA type was indicated by public TCR beta signatures.

The germline V gene has CDR1 MNHNY and CDR2 SVGAGI (reference sequence). The CDR3 has 16 residues. V lost 3 bases, J lost 0 bases, and 4 bases stayed unmatched. Regarding the study as a whole: Predominance within the ex vivo response was attributable to HLA-C-restricted CMV-specific TCR beta clonotypes.

About this clonotype itself: Its cognate antigen is unknown.

TCRdb reprocessed the reads with MiXCR, giving one entry per CDR3 protein. This sample has 700,000 to 850,000 distinct CDR3 sequences, with around a third found just once. The V call is TRBV6-6, the J call TRBJ1-5; 8 positions match TRBD1. The material sequenced was cultured CD8+ T cells from PBMCs, taken from culture after CMV antigen stimulation. This clonotype was sampled from a human donor in good health (CMV status not recorded). Some clones in this sample may be carry-over from other donors' samples. CDR3 in amino acids: CASSYSTGASNQPQHF. Written as DNA, the CDR3 is TGTGCCAGCAGTTATTCGACAGGGGCTAGCAATCAGCCCCAGCATTTT.